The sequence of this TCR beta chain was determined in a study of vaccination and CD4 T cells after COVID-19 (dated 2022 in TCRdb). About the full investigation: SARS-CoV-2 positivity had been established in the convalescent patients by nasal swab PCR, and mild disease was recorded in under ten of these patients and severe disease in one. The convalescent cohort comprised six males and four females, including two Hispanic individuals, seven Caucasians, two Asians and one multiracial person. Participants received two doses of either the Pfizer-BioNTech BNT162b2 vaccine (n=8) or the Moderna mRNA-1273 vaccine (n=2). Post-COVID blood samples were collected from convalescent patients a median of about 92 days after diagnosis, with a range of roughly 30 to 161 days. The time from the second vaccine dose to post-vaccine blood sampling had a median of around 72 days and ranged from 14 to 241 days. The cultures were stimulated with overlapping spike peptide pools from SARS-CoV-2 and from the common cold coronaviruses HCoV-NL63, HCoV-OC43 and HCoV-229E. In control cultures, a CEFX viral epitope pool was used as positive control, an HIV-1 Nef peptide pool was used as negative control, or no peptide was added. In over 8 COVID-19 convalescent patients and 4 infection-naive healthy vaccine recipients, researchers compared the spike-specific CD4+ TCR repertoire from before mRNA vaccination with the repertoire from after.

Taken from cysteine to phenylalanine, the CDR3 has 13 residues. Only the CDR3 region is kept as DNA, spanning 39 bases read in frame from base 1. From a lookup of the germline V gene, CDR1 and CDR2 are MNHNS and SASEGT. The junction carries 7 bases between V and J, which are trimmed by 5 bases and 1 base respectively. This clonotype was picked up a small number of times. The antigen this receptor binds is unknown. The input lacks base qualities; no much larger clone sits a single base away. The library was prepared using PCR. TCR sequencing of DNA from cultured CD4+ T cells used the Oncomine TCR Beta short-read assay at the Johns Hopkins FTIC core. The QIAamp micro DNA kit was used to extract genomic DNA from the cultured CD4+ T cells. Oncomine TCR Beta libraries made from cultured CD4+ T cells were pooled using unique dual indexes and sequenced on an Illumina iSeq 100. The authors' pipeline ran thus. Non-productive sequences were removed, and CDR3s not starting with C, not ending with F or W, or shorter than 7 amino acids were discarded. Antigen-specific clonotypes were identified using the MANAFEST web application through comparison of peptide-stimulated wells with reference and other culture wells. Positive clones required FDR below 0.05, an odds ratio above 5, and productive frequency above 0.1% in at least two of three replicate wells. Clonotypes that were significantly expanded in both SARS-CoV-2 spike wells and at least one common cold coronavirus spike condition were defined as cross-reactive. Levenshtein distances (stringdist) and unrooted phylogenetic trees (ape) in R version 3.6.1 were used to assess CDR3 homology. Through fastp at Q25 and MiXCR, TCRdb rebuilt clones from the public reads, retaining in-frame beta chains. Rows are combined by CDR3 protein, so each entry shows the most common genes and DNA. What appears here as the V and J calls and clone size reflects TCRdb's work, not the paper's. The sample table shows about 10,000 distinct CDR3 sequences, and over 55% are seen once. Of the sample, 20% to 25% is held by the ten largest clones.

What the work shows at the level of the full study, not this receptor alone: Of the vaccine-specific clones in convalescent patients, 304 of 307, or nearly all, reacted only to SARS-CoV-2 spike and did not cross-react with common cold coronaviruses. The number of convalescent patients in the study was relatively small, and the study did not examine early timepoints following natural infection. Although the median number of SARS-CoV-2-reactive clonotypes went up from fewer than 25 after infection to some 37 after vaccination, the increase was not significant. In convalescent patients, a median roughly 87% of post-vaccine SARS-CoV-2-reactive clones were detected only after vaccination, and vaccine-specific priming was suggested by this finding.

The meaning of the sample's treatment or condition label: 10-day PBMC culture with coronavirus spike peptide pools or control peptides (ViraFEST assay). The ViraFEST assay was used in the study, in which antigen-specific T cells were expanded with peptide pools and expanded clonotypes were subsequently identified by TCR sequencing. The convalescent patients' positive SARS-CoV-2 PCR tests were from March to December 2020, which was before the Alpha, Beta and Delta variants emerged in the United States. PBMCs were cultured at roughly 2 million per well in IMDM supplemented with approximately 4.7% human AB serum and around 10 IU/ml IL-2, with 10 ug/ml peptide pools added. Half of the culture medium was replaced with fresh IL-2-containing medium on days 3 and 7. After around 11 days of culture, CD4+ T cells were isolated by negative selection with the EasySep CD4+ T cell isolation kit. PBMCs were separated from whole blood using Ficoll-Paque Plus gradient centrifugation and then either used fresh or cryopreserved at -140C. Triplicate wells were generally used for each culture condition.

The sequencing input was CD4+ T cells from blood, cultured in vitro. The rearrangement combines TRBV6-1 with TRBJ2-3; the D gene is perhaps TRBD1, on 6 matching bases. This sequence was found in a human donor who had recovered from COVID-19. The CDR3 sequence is CASSRQGTDTQYF. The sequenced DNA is TGTGCCAGCAGTAGACAGGGCACAGATACGCAGTATTTT.